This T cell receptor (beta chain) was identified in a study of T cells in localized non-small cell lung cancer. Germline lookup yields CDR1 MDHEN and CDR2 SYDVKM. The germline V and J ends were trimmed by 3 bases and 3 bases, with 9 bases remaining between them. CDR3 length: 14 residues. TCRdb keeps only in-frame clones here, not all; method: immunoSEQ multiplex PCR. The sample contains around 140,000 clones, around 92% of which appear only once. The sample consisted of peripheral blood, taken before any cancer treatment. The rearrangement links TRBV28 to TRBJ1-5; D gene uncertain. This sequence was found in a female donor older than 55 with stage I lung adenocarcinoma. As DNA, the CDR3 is TGTGCCAGCAGTTTCGGAGGCAACAATCAGCCCCAGCATTTT. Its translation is CASSFGGNNQPQHF. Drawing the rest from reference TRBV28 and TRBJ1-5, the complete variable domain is DVKVTQSSRYLVKRTGEKVFLECVQDMDHENMFWYRQDPGLGLRLIYFSYDVKMKEKGDIPEGYSVSREKKERFSLILESASTNQTSMYLCASSFGGNNQPQHFGDGTRLSIL.